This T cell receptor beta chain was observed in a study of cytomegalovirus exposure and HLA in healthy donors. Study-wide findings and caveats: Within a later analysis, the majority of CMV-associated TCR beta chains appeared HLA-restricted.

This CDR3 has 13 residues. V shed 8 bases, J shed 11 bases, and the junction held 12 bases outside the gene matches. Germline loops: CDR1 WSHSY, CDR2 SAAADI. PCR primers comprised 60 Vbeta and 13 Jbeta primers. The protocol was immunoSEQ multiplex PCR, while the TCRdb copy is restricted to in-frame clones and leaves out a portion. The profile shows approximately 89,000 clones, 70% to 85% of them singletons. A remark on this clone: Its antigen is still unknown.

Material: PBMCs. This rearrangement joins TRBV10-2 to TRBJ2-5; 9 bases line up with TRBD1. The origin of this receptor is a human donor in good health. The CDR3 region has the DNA TGCGCCAGCGCCGGGACAGGGCCAGGGGAGCAGTACTTC. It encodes CASAGTGPGEQYF.